Listed here are 16 T cell receptor beta chains from one sample, sequenced in a study of T cell changes during pregnancy in multiple sclerosis. Here immunoSEQ multiplex PCR was the method, and the copy in TCRdb shows in-frame clones only, minus some. The sample shows some 26,000 clones, around 90% of them seen only once. The material sequenced was CD4+ T cells from peripheral blood mononuclear cells, taken in the first trimester of pregnancy. The receptors were sampled from a female donor in good health, enrolled as a control in a pregnancy study.

CDR3 protein: CASSLTVMNTEAFF. CDR3 DNA sequence: TGTGCCAGCAGCTTAACTGTAATGAACACTGAAGCTTTCTTT. This rearrangement joins TRBV7-3 to TRBJ1-1; D gene ambiguous. CDR3 length equals 14 residues. Trimming pared 0 bases from V and 0 bases from J, leaving 5 bases between. The germline V gene encodes CDR1 SGHTA and CDR2 FQGTGA.

This clone was recorded once. This chain uses TRBV25-1 with TRBJ1-2; weak D call: TRBD1 (6 bases). With 2 bases removed from V and 14 bases from J, the gap between germline ends came to 21 bases. There are 14 residues in the CDR3. Germline CDR1 MGHDK, CDR2 SYGVNS. The CDR3 loop is CASSERNRVQGQTF. The CDR3 coding sequence is TGTGCCAGCAGTGAAAGAAACAGGGTCCAAGGGCAGACCTTC.

The gene calls are TRBV14 and TRBJ2-7; D not certain. The CDR3 runs 12 residues. Trimming removed 9 bases from V and 2 bases from J, with 11 bases in between. Germline-derived CDR1 and CDR2 are SGHDN and FVKESK. The CDR3 is CARSRSPYEQYF. In DNA, the CDR3 is TGTGCCAGATCCAGGTCCCCCTACGAGCAGTACTTC. The entire variable domain, with the rest obtained from reference TRBV14 and TRBJ2-7, is as follows: EAGVTQFPSHSVIEKGQTVTLRCDPISGHDNLYWYRRVMGKEIKFLLHFVKESKQDESGMPNNRFLAERTGGTYSTLKVQPAELEDSGVYFCARSRSPYEQYFGPGTRLTVT.

The chain joins TRBV20-1 to TRBJ2-5; weak D call: TRBD1 (5 bases). V lost 4 bases and J lost 5, with 8 bases in between. Per germline, CDR1 DFQATT and CDR2 SNEGSKA (reference sequence). There are 11 residues in the CDR3. Written as DNA, the CDR3 is TGCAGTGCTATGTACAGGGAGACCCAGTACTTC. It codes for CSAMYRETQYF.

The chain recombines TRBV6-1 with TRBJ1-5, with 8 positions matching TRBD1. Per germline, CDR1 MNHNS and CDR2 SASEGT. The CDR3 spans 14 residues. J lost 4 bases, V lost 6 bases, and 5 bases had no gene match. The chain's CDR3 is CASSVTGGNQPQHF. The CDR3 DNA reads as TGTGCCAGCAGCGTAACAGGGGGGAATCAGCCCCAGCATTTT.

The gene calls are TRBV28 and TRBJ1-4; 7 nucleotides line up with TRBD1. The germline V gene has CDR1 MDHEN and CDR2 SYDVKM. V lost 6 bases and J lost 7; bases outside the gene matches: 11. CDR3 length: 15 amino acids. This CDR3 is CASSNSKGAPEKLFF. The CDR3 DNA sequence: TGTGCCAGCAGCAATTCGAAGGGGGCGCCTGAAAAACTGTTTTTT.

The genes are TRBV5-1 and TRBJ2-1; TRBD2 aligns across 13 bases. V dropped 2 bases and J dropped 4; count of bases not matched to a gene: 12. This CDR3 is 19 amino acids long. Germline values: CDR1 SGHRS, CDR2 YFSETQ. The CDR3 protein is CASSLAGTSGTSFYNEQFF. CDR3 nucleotide sequence: TGCGCCAGCAGCTTAGCCGGGACTAGCGGGACGTCCTTTTACAATGAGCAGTTCTTC.

The CDR3 DNA is TGTGCCTGGAGTGTTATCGTTGAAAAACTGTTTTTT. Its translation is CAWSVIVEKLFF. The chain recombines TRBV30 with TRBJ1-4, with D hard to call. The CDR3 length is 12 residues. Trimming took off 0 bases at V and 7 bases at J, with 6 bases between the two ends. Germline CDR1 GTSNPN, CDR2 SVGIG (reference sequence).

This rearrangement joins TRBV18 to TRBJ1-2; D gene unclear. Trimming left V 5 bases short and J 6 bases short, with 16 bases between. This CDR3 region has 14 residues. Germline values: CDR1 KGHSH, CDR2 LQKENI. The CDR3 is CASSGQSSMDGYTF. The CDR3 DNA follows: TGTGCCAGCTCAGGTCAGTCCAGTATGGATGGCTACACCTTC.

The CDR3 loop is CASRRTGGELFF. Written as DNA, the CDR3 is TGTGCCAGCAGGAGGACAGGCGGGGAGCTGTTTTTT. The V gene is TRBV6-6, the J gene TRBJ2-2; TRBD1 aligns across 7 bases. The ends lost 6 bases at V and 7 bases at J; junction bases unmatched: 2. The germline gives CDR1 MNHNY, CDR2 SVGAGI (reference sequence). The CDR3 totals 12 residues.

The rearrangement uses TRBV19 and TRBJ2-7, with 9 bases aligning to TRBD2. Trimming cost V 9 bases and J 13 bases; bases outside gene matches: 4. Germline V CDR1 and CDR2: LNHDA, SQIVND (reference sequence). The CDR3 spans 9 residues. The CDR3 coding sequence is TGTGCCAGGGTAGCGGGAGCTTACTTC. Protein sequence: CARVAGAYF.

J is TRBJ1-2 and V is TRBV6-6, with D tentatively TRBD1 (5 bases). The germline V gene has CDR1 MNHNY and CDR2 SVGAGI (reference sequence). There are 14 residues in the CDR3. V lost 3 bases and J 0 bases, leaving 8 bases between the germline ends. CDR3 DNA sequence: TGTGCCAGCAGTTATTCAGGGTCTAACTATGGCTACACCTTC. Amino acid sequence: CASSYSGSNYGYTF.

This chain joins TRBV29-1 and TRBJ2-3, with D possibly matching TRBD1 (5 bases). The germline V gene encodes CDR1 SQVTM and CDR2 ANQGSEA. Trimming cost V 7 bases and J 5 bases, with 25 bases left between them. This CDR3 region has 16 residues. In nucleotides, the CDR3 is TGCAGCGCCCCCCTGAGAGGACAAGGTTATGGAGATACGCAGTATTTT. Protein sequence: CSAPLRGQGYGDTQYF.

The J gene is TRBJ1-1, the V gene TRBV4-1; 10 positions match TRBD1. Per germline, CDR1 MGHRA and CDR2 YSYEKL. The CDR3 runs 17 residues. J lost 13 bases, V lost 1 base, and 18 bases had no gene match. The chain's CDR3 is CASSQGQGANWLSVVFF. CDR3 DNA sequence: TGCGCCAGCAGCCAAGGACAGGGGGCTAATTGGCTTTCAGTTGTTTTCTTT.

The chain carries TRBV5-1 and TRBJ2-3, with D possibly being TRBD2 (6 bases). This CDR3 contains 13 residues. V was shortened by 4 bases and J by 4 bases, with 10 bases between the two germline ends. Germline CDR1 SGHRS, CDR2 YFSETQ. DNA for the CDR3: TGCGCCAGCAGCGTACTAGCTTCAGATACGCAGTATTTT. This encodes CASSVLASDTQYF.

The rearrangement uses TRBV29-1 and TRBJ1-5; D remains ambiguous. Trimming shortened V by 4 bases and J by 5 bases, and 9 bases separated the two germline ends. The CDR3 consists of 12 residues. Looked up from germline, CDR1 is SQVTM and CDR2 is ANQGSEA. CDR3 residues: CSVGEGDQPQHF. As DNA, the CDR3 is TGCAGCGTTGGGGAGGGCGATCAGCCCCAGCATTTT.